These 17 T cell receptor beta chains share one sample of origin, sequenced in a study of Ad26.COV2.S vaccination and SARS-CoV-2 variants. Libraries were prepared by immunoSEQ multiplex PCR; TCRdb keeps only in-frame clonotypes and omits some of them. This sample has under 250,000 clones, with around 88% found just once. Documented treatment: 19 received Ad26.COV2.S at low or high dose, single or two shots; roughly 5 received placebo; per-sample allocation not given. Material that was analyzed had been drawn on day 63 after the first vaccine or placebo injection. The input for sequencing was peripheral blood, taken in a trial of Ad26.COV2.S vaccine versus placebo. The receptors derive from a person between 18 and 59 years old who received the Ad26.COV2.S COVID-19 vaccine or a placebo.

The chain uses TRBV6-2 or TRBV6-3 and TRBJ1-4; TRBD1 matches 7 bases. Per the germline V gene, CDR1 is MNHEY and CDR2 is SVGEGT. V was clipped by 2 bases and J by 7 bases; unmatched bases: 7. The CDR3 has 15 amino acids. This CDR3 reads CASSYRNRGSEKLFF. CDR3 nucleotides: TGTGCCAGCAGTTACAGAAACAGGGGAAGTGAAAAACTGTTTTTT.

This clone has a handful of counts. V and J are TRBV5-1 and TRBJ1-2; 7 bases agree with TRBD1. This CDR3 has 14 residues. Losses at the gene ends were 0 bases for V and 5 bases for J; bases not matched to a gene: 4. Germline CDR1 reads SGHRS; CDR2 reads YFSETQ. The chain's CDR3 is CASSLEGQMYGYTF. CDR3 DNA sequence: TGCGCCAGCAGCTTGGAGGGACAGATGTATGGCTACACCTTC.

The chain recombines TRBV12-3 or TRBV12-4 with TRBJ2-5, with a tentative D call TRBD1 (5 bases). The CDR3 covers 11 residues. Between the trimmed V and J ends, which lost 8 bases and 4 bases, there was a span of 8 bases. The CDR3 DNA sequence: TGTGCCAGCGGGGCTCGAGAGACCCAGTACTTC. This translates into CASGARETQYF.

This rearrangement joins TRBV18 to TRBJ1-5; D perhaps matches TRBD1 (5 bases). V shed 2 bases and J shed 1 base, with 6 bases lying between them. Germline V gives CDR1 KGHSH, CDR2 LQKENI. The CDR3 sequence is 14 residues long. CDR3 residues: CASSPGASNQPQHF. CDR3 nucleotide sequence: TGTGCCAGCTCACCAGGGGCAAGCAATCAGCCCCAGCATTTT. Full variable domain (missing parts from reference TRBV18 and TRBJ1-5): NAGVMQNPRHLVRRRGQEARLRCSPMKGHSHVYWYRQLPEEGLKFMVYLQKENIIDESGMPKERFSAEFPKEGPSILRIQQVVRGDSAAYFCASSPGASNQPQHFGDGTRLSIL.

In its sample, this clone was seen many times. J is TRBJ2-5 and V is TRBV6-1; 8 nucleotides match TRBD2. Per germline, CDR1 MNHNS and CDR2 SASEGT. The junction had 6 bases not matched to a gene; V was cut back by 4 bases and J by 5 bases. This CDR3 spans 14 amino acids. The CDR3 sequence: CASSVAGWDETQYF. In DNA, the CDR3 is TGTGCCAGCAGTGTAGCGGGGTGGGATGAGACCCAGTACTTC.

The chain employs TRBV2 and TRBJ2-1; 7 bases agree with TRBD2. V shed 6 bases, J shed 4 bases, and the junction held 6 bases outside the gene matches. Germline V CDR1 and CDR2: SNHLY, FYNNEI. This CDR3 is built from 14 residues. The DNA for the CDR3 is TGTGCCAGCAGCGCCACTAGCGCTTACAATGAGCAGTTCTTC. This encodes CASSATSAYNEQFF.

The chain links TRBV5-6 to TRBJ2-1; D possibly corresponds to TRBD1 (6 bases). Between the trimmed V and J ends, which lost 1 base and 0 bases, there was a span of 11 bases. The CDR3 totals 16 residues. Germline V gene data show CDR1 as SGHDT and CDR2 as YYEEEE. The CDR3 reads CASSLLQGLSYNEQFF. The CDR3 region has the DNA TGTGCCAGCAGCTTGCTACAGGGCCTCTCCTACAATGAGCAGTTCTTC.

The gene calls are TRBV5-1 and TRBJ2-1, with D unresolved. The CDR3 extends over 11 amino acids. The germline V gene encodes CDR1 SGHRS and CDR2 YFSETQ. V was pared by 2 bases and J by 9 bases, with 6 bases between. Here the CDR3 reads CASSLSGEQFF. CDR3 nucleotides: TGCGCCAGCAGCTTATCCGGTGAGCAGTTCTTC.

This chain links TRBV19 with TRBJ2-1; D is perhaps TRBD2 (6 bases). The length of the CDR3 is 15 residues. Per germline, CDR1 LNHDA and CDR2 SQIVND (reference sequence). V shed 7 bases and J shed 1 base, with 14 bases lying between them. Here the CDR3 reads CASKRASASYNEQFF. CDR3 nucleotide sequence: TGTGCCAGTAAACGGGCTAGCGCTTCCTACAATGAGCAGTTCTTC.

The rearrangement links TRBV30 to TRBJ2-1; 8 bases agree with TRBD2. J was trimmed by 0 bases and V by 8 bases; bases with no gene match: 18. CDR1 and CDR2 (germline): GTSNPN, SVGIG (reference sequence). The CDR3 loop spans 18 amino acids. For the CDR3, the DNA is TGTGCCGGGCAGGGTATTGGTAGCGGGACAACCTCCTACAATGAGCAGTTCTTC. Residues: CAGQGIGSGTTSYNEQFF.

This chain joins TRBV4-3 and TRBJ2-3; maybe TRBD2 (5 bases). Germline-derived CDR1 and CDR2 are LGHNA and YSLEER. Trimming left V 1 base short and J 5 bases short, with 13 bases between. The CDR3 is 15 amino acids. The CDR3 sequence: CASSQVSGGGDTQYF. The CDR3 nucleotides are TGCGCCAGCAGCCAAGTCTCTGGTGGAGGAGATACGCAGTATTTT.

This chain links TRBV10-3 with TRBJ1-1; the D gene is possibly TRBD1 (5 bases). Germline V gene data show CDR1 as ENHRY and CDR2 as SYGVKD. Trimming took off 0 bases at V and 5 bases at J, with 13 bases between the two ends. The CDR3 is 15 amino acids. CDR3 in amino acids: CAISESERGITEAFF. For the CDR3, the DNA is TGTGCCATCAGTGAGTCCGAGAGGGGCATAACTGAAGCTTTCTTT.

CDR3 loop: CASAPLVLGIRGGTEAFF. In DNA form, the CDR3 reads TGTGCCAGCGCTCCGCTGGTACTAGGGATCCGGGGAGGCACTGAAGCTTTCTTT. V usage is TRBV27 and J usage is TRBJ1-1; D remains ambiguous. This CDR3 is built from 18 residues. Deletions cut 8 bases from V and 4 bases from J, with 29 bases between. The germline gives CDR1 MNHEY, CDR2 SMNVEV (reference sequence).

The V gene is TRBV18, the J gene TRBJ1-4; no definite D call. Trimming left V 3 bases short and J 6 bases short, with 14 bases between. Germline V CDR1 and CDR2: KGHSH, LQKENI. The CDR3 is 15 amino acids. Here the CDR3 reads CASSPSRSNDEKLFF. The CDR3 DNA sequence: TGTGCCAGCTCACCCTCCCGCAGTAACGATGAAAAACTGTTTTTT. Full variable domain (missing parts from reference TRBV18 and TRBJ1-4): NAGVMQNPRHLVRRRGQEARLRCSPMKGHSHVYWYRQLPEEGLKFMVYLQKENIIDESGMPKERFSAEFPKEGPSILRIQQVVRGDSAAYFCASSPSRSNDEKLFFGSGTQLSVL.

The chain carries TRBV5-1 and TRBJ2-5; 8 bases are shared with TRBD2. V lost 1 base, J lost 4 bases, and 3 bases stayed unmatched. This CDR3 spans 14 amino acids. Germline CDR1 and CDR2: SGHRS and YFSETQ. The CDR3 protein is CASSLLAGGETQYF. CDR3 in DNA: TGCGCCAGCAGCTTGCTGGCGGGAGGAGAGACCCAGTACTTC.

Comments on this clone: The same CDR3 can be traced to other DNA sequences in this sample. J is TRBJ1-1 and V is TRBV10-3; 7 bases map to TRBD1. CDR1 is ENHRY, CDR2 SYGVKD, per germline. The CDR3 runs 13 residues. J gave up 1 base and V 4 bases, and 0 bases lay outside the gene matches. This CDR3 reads CAISGTGNTEAFF. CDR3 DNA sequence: TGTGCCATCAGTGGGACAGGGAACACTGAAGCTTTCTTT.

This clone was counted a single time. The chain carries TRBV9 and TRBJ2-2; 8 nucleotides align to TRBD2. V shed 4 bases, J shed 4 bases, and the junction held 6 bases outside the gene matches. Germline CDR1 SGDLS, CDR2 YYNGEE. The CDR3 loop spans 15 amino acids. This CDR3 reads CASSPRAGGTGELFF. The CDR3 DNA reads TGTGCCAGCAGCCCCCGGGCGGGAGGCACCGGGGAGCTGTTTTTT.